This T cell receptor beta chain was documented in a study of CD8 T cells in ankylosing spondylitis. Broader study findings: Within matched ankylosing spondylitis synovial fluid, disease-linked clones were reportedly significantly enriched. A TCR beta motif made of eight highly homologous variants seemed typical of ankylosing spondylitis blood. Disease-linked clones had a CD8+ phenotype and relatively low frequency in peripheral blood.

At least ten counts were recorded for this clonotype. The antigen is unknown. Making the TCR beta libraries involved quantitative 5'-RACE with molecular barcodes. TCRdb passed the 5' RACE reads through MiXCR, listing each CDR3 protein once. This table holds a few hundred thousand distinct CDR3 sequences, approximately 8% found once. The TCR comes from a male donor with ankylosing spondylitis. Input material: blood, either unsorted or a sorted T cell fraction (not recorded which).

The CDR3 reads CAIRTHPYTDTQYF. Here the CDR3 DNA reads TGTGCCATCCGTACACACCCTTACACAGATACGCAGTATTTT. This chain joins TRBV10-3 and TRBJ2-3; D is undetermined. The CDR3 is made up of 14 amino acids. Per germline, CDR1 ENHRY and CDR2 SYGVKD. Deletions cut 8 bases from V and 2 bases from J, with 14 bases between.